This passage covers 12 T cell receptor beta chains from one sample sequenced in a study of blood T cell repertoires in COVID-19 (dated by TCRdb to about 2020). The library relied on the immunoSEQ multiplex PCR assay. TCRdb stores this immuneACCESS table with in-frame sequences only. Part of the clones is absent; in the studies checked, under half of the shortfall reflects unresolved V genes, and no reason is known for the rest. This sample holds a few hundred thousand clones; 85% were observed only once. Clones ranked in the top ten supply more than 3% of the sample. The material sequenced was peripheral blood. The receptors come from a woman aged 18 to 35 with acute or convalescent COVID-19.

This chain connects TRBV29-1 to TRBJ2-3; possibly TRBD2 for D (5 bases). Trimming took off 4 bases at V and 4 bases at J, with 9 bases between the two ends. From germline, CDR1 is SQVTM and CDR2 ANQGSEA. This CDR3 has 12 amino acids. The CDR3 DNA reads TGCAGCGTTGTAGCGAGTTCAGATACGCAGTATTTT. Translated, it gives CSVVASSDTQYF.

The chain couples TRBV4-1 to TRBJ2-1; 9 nucleotides line up with TRBD2. Germline trimming cut 3 bases from V and 7 bases from J; bases unmatched to any gene: 10. Germline CDR1 and CDR2: MGHRA and YSYEKL. CDR3 size: 16 residues. Here the CDR3 DNA reads TGCGCCAGCAGCCAGAGGGCTAGCGGGGTGGTGAATGAGCAGTTCTTC. Amino acids: CASSQRASGVVNEQFF.

The chain is built from TRBV7-2 and TRBJ2-7; TRBD1 might be the D (6 bases). This CDR3 contains 16 residues. Per germline, CDR1 SGHTA and CDR2 FQGNSA. Trimming took off 2 bases at V and 0 bases at J, with 14 bases between the two ends. This chain's CDR3 is CASSLLGGQSSYEQYF. For the CDR3, the DNA is TGTGCCAGCAGCTTATTAGGTGGACAGAGCTCCTACGAGCAGTACTTC.

This chain connects TRBV5-1 to TRBJ2-7; no firm D call. V dropped 2 bases and J dropped 3 bases, with 3 bases sitting between them. The CDR3 totals 11 residues. Germline CDR1 and CDR2: SGHRS and YFSETQ. Here the CDR3 DNA reads TGCGCCAGCAGCTTTAACTACGAGCAGTACTTC. Translating it yields CASSFNYEQYF.

This clone was detected once. This chain joins TRBV28 and TRBJ2-3, with 9 bases identical to TRBD1. The CDR3 contains 15 residues. V was pared by 5 bases and J by 6 bases, with 9 bases of the junction left unmatched. The V gene's germline CDR1 is MDHEN and CDR2 SYDVKM. The CDR3 nucleotides are TGTGCCAGCAGTACCGGGACAGGGCCCCGGGATACGCAGTATTTT. This translates into CASSTGTGPRDTQYF. The full variable domain, rest sourced from reference TRBV28 and TRBJ2-3, is DVKVTQSSRYLVKRTGEKVFLECVQDMDHENMFWYRQDPGLGLRLIYFSYDVKMKEKGDIPEGYSVSREKKERFSLILESASTNQTSMYLCASSTGTGPRDTQYFGPGTRLTVL.

The rearrangement uses TRBV4-1 and TRBJ1-5; no definite D call. Per germline, CDR1 MGHRA and CDR2 YSYEKL. Trimming removed 2 bases from V and 0 bases from J, with 11 bases in between. The CDR3 has 16 residues. CDR3: CASSQNSLYSNQPQHF. The DNA for the CDR3 is TGCGCCAGCAGCCAAAACAGCCTTTATAGCAATCAGCCCCAGCATTTT.

This sequence joins TRBV2 and TRBJ1-3, with no clear D. V lost 7 bases, J lost 0 bases, and 19 bases lay in between. The CDR3 has 17 residues. Germline values: CDR1 SNHLY, CDR2 FYNNEI. The CDR3 here is CASILTGVITSGNTIYF. DNA for the CDR3: TGTGCCAGCATCCTGACGGGAGTGATCACCTCTGGAAACACCATATATTTT.

This chain joins TRBV29-1 and TRBJ1-1; weak D call: TRBD1 (6 bases). V lost 3 bases to trimming and J lost 2 bases, with 10 bases between them. This CDR3 is built from 13 residues. The germline CDR1 and CDR2 sequences are SQVTM and ANQGSEA. The CDR3 DNA reads as TGCAGCGTTGATGGACAGCTAAACACTGAAGCTTTCTTT. Amino acid sequence: CSVDGQLNTEAFF.

This chain uses TRBV7-9 with TRBJ1-5, with D hard to call. The ends were cut back, 5 bases at V and 5 bases at J, with 7 bases in the middle. This CDR3 contains 12 residues. The germline V gene encodes CDR1 SEHNR and CDR2 FQNEAQ (reference sequence). Written as DNA, the CDR3 is TGTGCCAGCAGCCAAAGCGATCAGCCCCAGCATTTT. Its protein is CASSQSDQPQHF.

The chain combines TRBV2 with TRBJ2-3; 10 positions agree with TRBD1. V lost 6 bases, J lost 4 bases, and 4 bases stayed unmatched. Germline values: CDR1 SNHLY, CDR2 FYNNEI. The CDR3 length is 14 residues. CDR3 nucleotide sequence: TGTGCCAGCAGGGATGACAGGGGGCCAGATACGCAGTATTTT. It encodes CASRDDRGPDTQYF.

This clone was counted only a few times. The CDR3 DNA is TGTGCCAGCAGCCGGGGAGGCCGTGGAAACACCATATATTTT. Protein: CASSRGGRGNTIYF. V usage is TRBV3-1 (or the pseudogene TRBV3-2) and J usage is TRBJ1-3; D not certain. Germline V gene data show CDR1 as LGHDT and CDR2 as YNNKEL (reference sequence). This CDR3 is 14 amino acids long. The V and J ends lost 4 bases and 3 bases respectively, with 10 bases between them.

The rearrangement links TRBV29-1 to TRBJ1-2; 7 nucleotides match TRBD1. Per the germline V gene, CDR1 is SQVTM and CDR2 is ANQGSEA. The CDR3 totals 15 residues. After removal of 0 bases from V and 4 bases from J, the junction contained 8 bases not matched to a gene. CDR3 nucleotides: TGCAGCGTTGAAGATCGAAGTACAGGGGCCTATGGCTACACCTTC. Protein sequence: CSVEDRSTGAYGYTF.